This T cell receptor (beta chain) originates from a study of T-cell reconstitution after alpha-beta-depleted transplantation in children. General study findings and limits: For some patients, TCRbeta diversity was high at day 60 because of recipient T cells and thymic progenitors that survived. Expanded graft clones numbering several hundred reportedly gave rise to alpha-beta T cells about two months after transplant.

V trimming: 6 bases; J trimming: 5 bases; junction bases outside the gene matches: 4. Germline V CDR1 and CDR2: WNHNN, SYGVQD (reference sequence). This CDR3 comprises 14 residues. Molecular barcoding with unique molecular identifiers was used for the TCRbeta library. TCRdb re-called the PCR reads with MiXCR, one entry per CDR3 protein. The table records fewer than 7,000 distinct CDR3 sequences, around 15% of them present only once. This clonotype qualifies as medium-sized. Its antigen is currently unknown. The specimen comprised PBMCs, sampled before TCRalphabeta/CD19-depleted stem cell transplant. This sequence was found in a boy aged 5-17 years with acute lymphoblastic leukemia, due to receive a stem cell transplant. The chain couples TRBV10-1 to TRBJ1-1; 12 bases are a match to TRBD1. The CDR3 nucleotides are TGCGCCAGCAGCCGGGACAGGGGGCCGACTGAAGCTTTCTTT. Its protein is CASSRDRGPTEAFF.